This T cell receptor (beta chain) was recovered during a study of cytomegalovirus exposure and HLA in healthy donors. General study points: The number of N-insertions in an Asian-associated ancestry cluster was reportedly below the approximately 690-donor mean in a later analysis.

The PCR contained 60 Vbeta and 13 Jbeta primers. Using immunoSEQ multiplex PCR, the repertoire was profiled, and TCRdb retains in-frame clones only, with some absent. The sample gives over 150,000 clones, 80% of which show up once; 5.6% is in the top ten. For this clone: Its antigen is still unknown.

Germline CDR1 and CDR2: WNHNN and SYGVQD (reference sequence). CDR3 length: 13 amino acids. Germline trimming cut 4 bases from V and 2 bases from J; bases unmatched to any gene: 2. Sequenced input: PBMCs. V usage is TRBV10-1 and J usage is TRBJ2-7, with 7 nucleotides matching TRBD1. This TCR came from a woman between 35 and 50 years old in good health and CMV-seropositive. CDR3 coding DNA: TGCGCCAGCAGTGCAGGGACAGCCTACGAGCAGTACTTC. It encodes CASSAGTAYEQYF.